These 13 T cell receptor beta chains share one sample of origin, sequenced in a study of blood T cell repertoires in COVID-19. Clones were read by immunoSEQ multiplex PCR, and TCRdb kept only the in-frame ones, dropping some. The sample comprises about 100,000 clones, approximately 90% of which are singletons, and under 6.5% rests with the top ten. Specimen: peripheral blood. The receptor source for this set is a woman aged 45 to 65 with COVID-19, enrolled during active disease.

The chain couples TRBV4-2 to TRBJ1-4; D is possibly TRBD1 (6 bases). The germline V and J ends were trimmed by 0 bases and 13 bases, with 24 bases remaining between them. Germline lookup yields CDR1 LGHNA and CDR2 YNFKEQ. CDR3 length: 17 amino acids. The CDR3 DNA sequence: TGTGCCAGCAGCCAAGAGACGGGACAAAAACTGATGAGGGGACTGTTTTTT. Its translation is CASSQETGQKLMRGLFF.

This sequence joins TRBV5-1 and TRBJ1-2; no definite D call. Germline V CDR1 and CDR2: SGHRS, YFSETQ. The V gene lost 4 bases and the J gene lost 5 bases, with 21 bases spanning the gap. The CDR3 has 16 amino acids. The CDR3 loop is CASSPLPYEARYGYTF. For the CDR3, the DNA is TGCGCCAGCAGCCCTCTGCCGTATGAGGCAAGGTATGGCTACACCTTC. Based on the CDR3 plus reference TRBV5-1 and TRBJ1-2, the full variable domain is KAGVTQTPRYLIKTRGQQVTLSCSPISGHRSVSWYQQTPGQGLQFLFEYFSETQRNKGNFPGRFSGRQFSNSRSEMNVSTLELGDSALYLCASSPLPYEARYGYTFGSGTRLTVV.

The chain is built from TRBV9 and TRBJ2-5, with D possibly being TRBD1 (5 bases). Germline lookup yields CDR1 SGDLS and CDR2 YYNGEE. This CDR3 has 12 amino acids. V was clipped by 0 bases and J by 13 bases, with 13 bases between them. As DNA, the CDR3 is TGTGCCAGCAGCGTAGCTGACAGTCCATTGTACTTC. Encoded protein: CASSVADSPLYF.

The V call is TRBV9, the J call TRBJ2-3; TRBD2 agrees at 13 bases. The V gene's germline CDR1 is SGDLS and CDR2 YYNGEE. This CDR3 contains 15 residues. The junction had 5 bases not matched to a gene; V was cut back by 3 bases and J by 7 bases. Here the CDR3 reads CASSALAGGPYTQYF. CDR3 in DNA: TGTGCCAGCAGCGCACTAGCGGGGGGGCCTTATACGCAGTATTTT.

This chain links TRBV9 with TRBJ1-1; D gene ambiguous. Germline lookup yields CDR1 SGDLS and CDR2 YYNGEE. Trimming removed 0 bases at V and 5 bases at J, with 8 bases between. The CDR3 runs 13 residues. The CDR3 spells CASSVARGTEAFF. CDR3 nucleotides: TGTGCCAGCAGCGTAGCGCGGGGAACTGAAGCTTTCTTT.

This clone came up once. The chain links TRBV2 to TRBJ1-1; no firm D call. Trimming left V 8 bases short and J 1 base short, with 14 bases between. Germline CDR1 reads SNHLY; CDR2 reads FYNNEI. CDR3 size: 14 residues. The CDR3 region has the DNA TGTGCCAGCGTCGGGGATCAACCGAACACTGAAGCTTTCTTT. Its translation: CASVGDQPNTEAFF.

This clone was recorded a few times. This chain joins TRBV6-2 or TRBV6-3 and TRBJ1-2; possibly TRBD1 for D (6 bases). Trimming removed 2 bases at V and 6 bases at J, with 16 bases between. From germline, CDR1 is MNHEY and CDR2 SVGEGT. This CDR3 is built from 15 residues. CDR3 protein: CASSYERGLIHGYTF. The CDR3 DNA reads TGTGCCAGCAGTTACGAGCGGGGGCTAATACATGGCTACACCTTC.

V and J are TRBV7-6 and TRBJ1-4; TRBD1 matches 8 bases. Germline assignment: CDR1 SGHVS and CDR2 FNYEAQ. With 5 bases clipped from V and 14 bases from J, the junction kept 7 bases outside the gene matches. This CDR3 region has 12 residues. The CDR3 here is CASSPRTGWLFF. CDR3 DNA: TGTGCCAGCAGCCCGAGGACAGGGTGGCTGTTTTTT.

CDR3 sequence: CAWGTGRTEAFF. In DNA, the CDR3 is TGTGCCTGGGGGACAGGGCGGACTGAAGCTTTCTTT. The chain carries TRBV30 and TRBJ1-1, with 9 positions matching TRBD1. The CDR3 is made up of 12 amino acids. Germline CDR1 is GTSNPN and CDR2 is SVGIG (reference sequence). V lost 5 bases and J lost 5; bases outside the gene matches: 3.

The rearrangement uses TRBV5-1 and TRBJ2-3; 10 nucleotides align to TRBD1. With V trimmed by 3 bases and J by 0 bases, 1 base remained unmatched. The CDR3 totals 15 residues. Germline V gene lookup returns CDR1 SGHRS and CDR2 YFSETQ. DNA for the CDR3: TGCGCCAGCAGCTGGGGACAGGGGAGCACAGATACGCAGTATTTT. It specifies CASSWGQGSTDTQYF.

The chain carries TRBV4-2 and TRBJ2-2, with a weak D call TRBD2 (6 bases). Trimming pared 0 bases from V and 7 bases from J, leaving 21 bases between. Germline CDR1 LGHNA, CDR2 YNFKEQ. The CDR3 length is 18 residues. CDR3 region: CASSQDRRLAPAGGELFF. In DNA form, the CDR3 reads TGTGCCAGCAGCCAAGATCGGAGGCTAGCGCCGGCGGGCGGGGAGCTGTTTTTT.

This clone was counted only a few times. The gene calls are TRBV28 and TRBJ2-4, with D maybe TRBD2 (5 bases). The V and J ends lost 3 bases and 3 bases respectively, with 18 bases between them. The V gene's germline CDR1 is MDHEN and CDR2 SYDVKM. The CDR3 runs 17 residues. The CDR3 region is CASSFYSGVEGKNIQYF. The CDR3 DNA reads as TGTGCCAGCAGTTTTTATTCCGGGGTAGAGGGCAAAAACATTCAGTACTTC.

The V call is TRBV19, the J call TRBJ2-1; maybe TRBD1 (6 bases). V lost 4 bases to trimming and J lost 4 bases, with 8 bases between them. The CDR3 has 13 residues. Germline CDR1 and CDR2: LNHDA and SQIVND (reference sequence). This CDR3 is CASSTQGYNEQFF. In nucleotides, the CDR3 is TGTGCCAGTAGTACACAGGGATACAATGAGCAGTTCTTC.